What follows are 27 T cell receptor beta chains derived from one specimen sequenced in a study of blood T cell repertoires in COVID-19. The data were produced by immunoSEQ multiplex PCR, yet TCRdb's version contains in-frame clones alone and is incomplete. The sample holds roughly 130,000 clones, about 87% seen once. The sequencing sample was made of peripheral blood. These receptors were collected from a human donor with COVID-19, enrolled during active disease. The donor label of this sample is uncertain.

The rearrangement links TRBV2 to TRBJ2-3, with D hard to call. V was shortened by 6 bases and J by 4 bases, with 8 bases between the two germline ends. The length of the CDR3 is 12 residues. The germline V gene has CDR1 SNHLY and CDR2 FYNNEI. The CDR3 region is CASRVYADTQYF. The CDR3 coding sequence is TGTGCCAGCAGGGTCTACGCAGATACGCAGTATTTT.

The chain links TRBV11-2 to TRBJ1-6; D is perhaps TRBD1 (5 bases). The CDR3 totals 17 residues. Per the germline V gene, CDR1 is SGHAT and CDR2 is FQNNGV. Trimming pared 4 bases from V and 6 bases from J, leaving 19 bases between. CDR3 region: CASSSGPGGHRNSPLHF. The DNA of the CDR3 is TGTGCCAGCAGCTCGGGTCCGGGAGGACACCGTAATTCACCCCTCCACTTT.

CDR3 amino acids: CASASTGSYGYTF. The CDR3 DNA sequence: TGTGCCAGCGCCTCAACAGGAAGCTATGGCTACACCTTC. The rearrangement links TRBV6-5 to TRBJ1-2; a weak D match, TRBD1 (5 bases). Germline CDR1 reads MNHEY; CDR2 reads SVGAGI. Deletions cut 8 bases from V and 4 bases from J, with 14 bases between. The CDR3 runs 13 residues.

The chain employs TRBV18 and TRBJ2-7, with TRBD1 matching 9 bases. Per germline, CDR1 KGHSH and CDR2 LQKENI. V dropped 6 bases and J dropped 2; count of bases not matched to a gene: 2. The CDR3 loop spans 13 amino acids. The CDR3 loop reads CASSWDRAYEQYF. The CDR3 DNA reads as TGTGCCAGCTCTTGGGACAGGGCCTACGAGCAGTACTTC. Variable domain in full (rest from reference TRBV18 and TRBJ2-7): NAGVMQNPRHLVRRRGQEARLRCSPMKGHSHVYWYRQLPEEGLKFMVYLQKENIIDESGMPKERFSAEFPKEGPSILRIQQVVRGDSAAYFCASSWDRAYEQYFGPGTRLTVT.

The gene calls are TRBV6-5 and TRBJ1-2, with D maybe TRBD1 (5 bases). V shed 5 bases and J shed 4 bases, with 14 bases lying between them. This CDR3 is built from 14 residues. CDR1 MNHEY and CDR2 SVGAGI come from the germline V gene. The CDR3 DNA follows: TGTGCCAGCAGTCTGACGGGAGGGGTCTATGGCTACACCTTC. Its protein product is CASSLTGGVYGYTF.

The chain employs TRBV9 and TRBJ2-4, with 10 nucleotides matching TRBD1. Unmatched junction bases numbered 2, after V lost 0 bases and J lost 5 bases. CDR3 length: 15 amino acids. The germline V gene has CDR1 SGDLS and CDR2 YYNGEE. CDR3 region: CASSVGGTGENIQYF. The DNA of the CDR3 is TGTGCCAGCAGCGTAGGAGGGACAGGGGAAAACATTCAGTACTTC.

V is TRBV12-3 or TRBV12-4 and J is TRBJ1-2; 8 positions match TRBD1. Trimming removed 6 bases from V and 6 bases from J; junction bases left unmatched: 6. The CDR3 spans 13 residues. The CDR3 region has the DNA TGTGCCAGCAGCCCTGACAGGGGTAATGGCTACACCTTC. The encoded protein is CASSPDRGNGYTF.

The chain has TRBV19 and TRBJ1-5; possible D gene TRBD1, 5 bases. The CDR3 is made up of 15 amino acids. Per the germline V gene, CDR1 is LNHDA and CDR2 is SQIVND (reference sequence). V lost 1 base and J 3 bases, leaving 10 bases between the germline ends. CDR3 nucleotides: TGTGCCAGTAGTATAGGGGGCCCCCCCAATCAGCCCCAGCATTTT. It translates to CASSIGGPPNQPQHF.

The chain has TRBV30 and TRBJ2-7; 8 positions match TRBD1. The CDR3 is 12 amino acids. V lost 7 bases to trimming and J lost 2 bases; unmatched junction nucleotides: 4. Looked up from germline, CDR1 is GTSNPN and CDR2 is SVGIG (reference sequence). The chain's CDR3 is CAYGQGPYEQYF. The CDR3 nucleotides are TGTGCCTACGGACAGGGTCCCTACGAGCAGTACTTC.

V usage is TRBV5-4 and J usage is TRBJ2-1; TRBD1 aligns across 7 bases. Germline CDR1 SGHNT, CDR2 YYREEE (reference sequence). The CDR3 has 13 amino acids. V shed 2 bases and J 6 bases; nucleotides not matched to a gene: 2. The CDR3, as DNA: TGTGCCAGCAGCTTTACAGGGGTCAATGAGCAGTTCTTC. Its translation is CASSFTGVNEQFF.

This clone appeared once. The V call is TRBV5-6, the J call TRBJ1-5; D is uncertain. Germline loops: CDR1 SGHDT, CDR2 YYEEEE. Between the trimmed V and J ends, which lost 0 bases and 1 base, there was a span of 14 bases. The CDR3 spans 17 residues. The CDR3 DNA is TGTGCCAGCAGCTTGGAGGGAGGGAGGACGAGCAATCAGCCCCAGCATTTT. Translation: CASSLEGGRTSNQPQHF.

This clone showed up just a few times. The CDR3 sequence is CASSLDTSGNTIYF. CDR3 bases: TGTGCCAGCAGCCTCGACACTTCTGGAAACACCATATATTTT. The J gene is TRBJ1-3, the V gene TRBV3-1 (or the pseudogene TRBV3-2), with unresolved D. The CDR3 totals 14 residues. Germline V CDR1 and CDR2: LGHDT, YNNKEL (reference sequence). V was pared by 4 bases and J by 1 base, with 8 bases between.

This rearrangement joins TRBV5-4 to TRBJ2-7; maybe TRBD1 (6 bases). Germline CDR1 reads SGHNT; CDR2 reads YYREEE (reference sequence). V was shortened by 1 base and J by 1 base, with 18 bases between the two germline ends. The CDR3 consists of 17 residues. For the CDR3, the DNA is TGTGCCAGCAGCTTGACGCCCGGGGCAGGGGCGTCCTACGAGCAGTACTTC. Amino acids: CASSLTPGAGASYEQYF.

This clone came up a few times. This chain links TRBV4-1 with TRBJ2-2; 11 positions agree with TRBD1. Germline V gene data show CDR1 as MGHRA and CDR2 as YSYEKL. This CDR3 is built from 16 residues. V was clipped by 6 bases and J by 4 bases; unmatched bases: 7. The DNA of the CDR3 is TGCGCCAGCAGTCAGGACAGGGGGCCCGGCACCGGGGAGCTGTTTTTT. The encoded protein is CASSQDRGPGTGELFF.

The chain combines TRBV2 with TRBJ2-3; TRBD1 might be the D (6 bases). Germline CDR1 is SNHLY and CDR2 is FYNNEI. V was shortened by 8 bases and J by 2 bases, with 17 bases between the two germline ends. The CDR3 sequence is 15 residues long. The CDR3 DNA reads TGTGCCAGCGGGGCGGACAGCTTAATCACAGATACGCAGTATTTT. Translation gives CASGADSLITDTQYF. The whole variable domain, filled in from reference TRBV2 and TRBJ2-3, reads EPEVTQTPSHQVTQMGQEVILRCVPISNHLYFYWYRQILGQKVEFLVSFYNNEISEKSEIFDDQFSVERPDGSNFTLKIRSTKLEDSAMYFCASGADSLITDTQYFGPGTRLTVL.

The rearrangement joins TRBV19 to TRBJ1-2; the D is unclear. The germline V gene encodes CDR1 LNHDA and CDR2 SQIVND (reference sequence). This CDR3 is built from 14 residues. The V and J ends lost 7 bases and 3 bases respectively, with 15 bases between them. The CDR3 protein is CASTPTLRDYGYTF. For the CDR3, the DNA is TGTGCCAGTACCCCCACCCTGCGGGACTATGGCTACACCTTC.

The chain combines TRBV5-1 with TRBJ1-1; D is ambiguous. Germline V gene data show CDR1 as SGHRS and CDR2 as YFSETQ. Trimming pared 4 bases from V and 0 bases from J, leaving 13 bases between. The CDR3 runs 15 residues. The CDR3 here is CASSRVGELNTEAFF. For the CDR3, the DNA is TGCGCCAGCAGCAGGGTCGGGGAGTTGAACACTGAAGCTTTCTTT. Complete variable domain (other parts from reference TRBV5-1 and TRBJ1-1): KAGVTQTPRYLIKTRGQQVTLSCSPISGHRSVSWYQQTPGQGLQFLFEYFSETQRNKGNFPGRFSGRQFSNSRSEMNVSTLELGDSALYLCASSRVGELNTEAFFGQGTRLTVV.

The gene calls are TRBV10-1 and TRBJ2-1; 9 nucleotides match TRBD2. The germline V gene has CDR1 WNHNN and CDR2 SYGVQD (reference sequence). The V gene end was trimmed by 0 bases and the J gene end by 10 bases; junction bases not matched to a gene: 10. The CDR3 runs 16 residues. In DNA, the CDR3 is TGCGCCAGCAGTGAGTCGAACAGCGGGAGGCCGGAGGAGCAGTTCTTC. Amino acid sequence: CASSESNSGRPEEQFF.

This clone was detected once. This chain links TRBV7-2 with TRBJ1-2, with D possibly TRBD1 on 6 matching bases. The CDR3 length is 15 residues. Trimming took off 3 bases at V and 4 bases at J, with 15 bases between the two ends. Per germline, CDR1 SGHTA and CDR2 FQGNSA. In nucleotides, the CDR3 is TGTGCCAGCAGCTTCTCAGGGAGGGGGATCTATGGCTACACCTTC. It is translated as CASSFSGRGIYGYTF.

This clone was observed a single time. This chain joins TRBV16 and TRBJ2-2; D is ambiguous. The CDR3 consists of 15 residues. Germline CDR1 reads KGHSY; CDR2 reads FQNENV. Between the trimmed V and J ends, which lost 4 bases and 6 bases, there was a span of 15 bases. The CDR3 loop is CASSPRGRNPGELFF. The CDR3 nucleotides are TGTGCCAGCAGCCCTCGCGGCAGAAATCCCGGGGAGCTGTTTTTT.

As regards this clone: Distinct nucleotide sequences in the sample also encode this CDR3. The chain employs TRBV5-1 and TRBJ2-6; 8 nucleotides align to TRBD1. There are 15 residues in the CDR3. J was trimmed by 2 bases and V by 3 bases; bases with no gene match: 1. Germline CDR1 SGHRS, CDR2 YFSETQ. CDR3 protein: CASSSQGAGANVLTF. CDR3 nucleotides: TGCGCCAGCAGCTCACAGGGGGCTGGGGCCAACGTCCTGACTTTC.

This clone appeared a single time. The CDR3 sequence: CASRDRAESDTQYF. CDR3 bases: TGCGCCAGCAGAGACAGGGCAGAATCAGATACGCAGTATTTT. The chain carries TRBV5-1 and TRBJ2-3; 7 bases fit TRBD1. V lost 5 bases to trimming and J lost 4 bases; unmatched junction nucleotides: 7. The germline V gene has CDR1 SGHRS and CDR2 YFSETQ. This CDR3 spans 14 amino acids.

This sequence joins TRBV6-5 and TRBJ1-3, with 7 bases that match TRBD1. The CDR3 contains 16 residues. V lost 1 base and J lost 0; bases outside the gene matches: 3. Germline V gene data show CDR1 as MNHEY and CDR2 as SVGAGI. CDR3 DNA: TGTGCCAGCAGTTACTGGGACAGCCTCTCTGGAAACACCATATATTTT. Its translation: CASSYWDSLSGNTIYF.

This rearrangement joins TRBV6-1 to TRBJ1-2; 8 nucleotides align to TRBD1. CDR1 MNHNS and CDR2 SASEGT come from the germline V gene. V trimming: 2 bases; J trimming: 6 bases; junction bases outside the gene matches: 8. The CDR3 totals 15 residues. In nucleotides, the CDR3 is TGTGCCAGCAGTGAATTAGCAGGGGGCCTCAATGGCTACACCTTC. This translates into CASSELAGGLNGYTF.

CDR3 amino acids: CASSFGTRGKLFF. The CDR3 coding sequence is TGTGCCAGCAGTTTCGGGACAAGGGGAAAACTGTTTTTT. The J gene is TRBJ1-4, the V gene TRBV27; possible D gene TRBD1, 6 bases. The length of the CDR3 is 13 residues. From germline, CDR1 is MNHEY and CDR2 SMNVEV (reference sequence). Trimming shortened V by 3 bases and J by 10 bases, and 12 bases separated the two germline ends.

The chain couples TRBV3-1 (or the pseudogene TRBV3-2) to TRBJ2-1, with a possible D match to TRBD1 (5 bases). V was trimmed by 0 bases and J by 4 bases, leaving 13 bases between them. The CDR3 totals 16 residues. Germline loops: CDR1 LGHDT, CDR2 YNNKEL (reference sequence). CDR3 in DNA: TGTGCCAGCAGCCAAGAAGCAGGGAACCCTTACAATGAGCAGTTCTTC. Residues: CASSQEAGNPYNEQFF.

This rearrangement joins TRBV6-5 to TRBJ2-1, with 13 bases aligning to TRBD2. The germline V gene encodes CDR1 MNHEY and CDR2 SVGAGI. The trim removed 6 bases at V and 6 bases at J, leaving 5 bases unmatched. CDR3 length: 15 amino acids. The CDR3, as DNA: TGTGCCAGCAGCCAACTAGCGGGGGGGCCCAATGAGCAGTTCTTC. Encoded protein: CASSQLAGGPNEQFF.